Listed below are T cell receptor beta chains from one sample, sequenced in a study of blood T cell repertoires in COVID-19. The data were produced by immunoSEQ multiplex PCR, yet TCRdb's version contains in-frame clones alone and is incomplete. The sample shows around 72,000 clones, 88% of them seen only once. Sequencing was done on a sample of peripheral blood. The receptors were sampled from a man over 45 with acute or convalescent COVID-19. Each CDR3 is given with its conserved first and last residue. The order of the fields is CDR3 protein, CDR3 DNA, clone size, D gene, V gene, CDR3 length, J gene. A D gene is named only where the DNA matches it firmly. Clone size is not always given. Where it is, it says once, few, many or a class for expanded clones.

CDR3 protein: CASSFLQGETQYF
CDR3 DNA: TGTGCCAGCAGCTTTTTACAGGGGGAGACCCAGTACTTC
clone size: NA
D gene: TRBD1
V gene: TRBV5-6
CDR3 length: 13
J gene: TRBJ2-5

CDR3 protein: CASSQAQGGSPLHF
CDR3 DNA: TGTGCCAGCAGCCAAGCCCAGGGAGGGTCACCCCTCCACTTT
clone size: NA
D gene: NA
V gene: TRBV3-1/TRBV3-2
CDR3 length: 14
J gene: TRBJ1-6

CDR3 protein: CASSESGNYGYTF
CDR3 DNA: TGTGCCAGCAGTGAGTCAGGGAACTATGGCTACACCTTC
clone size: NA
D gene: NA
V gene: TRBV6-1
CDR3 length: 13
J gene: TRBJ1-2

CDR3 protein: CASSGTGRQLKNTEAFF
CDR3 DNA: TGTGCCAGTAGTGGGACAGGCCGCCAGTTAAAGAACACTGAAGCTTTCTTT
clone size: NA
D gene: TRBD1
V gene: TRBV19
CDR3 length: 17
J gene: TRBJ1-1

CDR3 protein: CAWSRSRDETQYF
CDR3 DNA: TGTGCCTGGAGTCGATCCAGGGATGAGACCCAGTACTTC
clone size: NA
D gene: NA
V gene: TRBV30
CDR3 length: 13
J gene: TRBJ2-5

CDR3 protein: CASSRQGLSVRFF
CDR3 DNA: TGTGCCAGCAGTCGACAGGGGTTATCGGTACGGTTCTTC
clone size: NA
D gene: TRBD1
V gene: TRBV27
CDR3 length: 13
J gene: TRBJ2-1

CDR3 protein: CATSARGTGELFF
CDR3 DNA: TGTGCCACCAGTGCAAGAGGCACCGGGGAGCTGTTTTTT
clone size: NA
D gene: NA
V gene: TRBV24-1
CDR3 length: 13
J gene: TRBJ2-2

CDR3 protein: CASSSRMGGAGSETQYF
CDR3 DNA: TGTGCCAGTAGTAGCCGTATGGGGGGGGCAGGTTCAGAGACCCAGTACTTC
clone size: NA
D gene: NA
V gene: TRBV19
CDR3 length: 17
J gene: TRBJ2-5

CDR3 protein: CASSELSRTEAFF
CDR3 DNA: TGTGCCAGCAGTGAACTCTCGAGGACTGAAGCTTTCTTT
clone size: NA
D gene: NA
V gene: TRBV2
CDR3 length: 13
J gene: TRBJ1-1

CDR3 protein: CASSPSQLAYEKLFF
CDR3 DNA: TGCGCCAGCAGCCCATCTCAATTGGCCTATGAAAAACTGTTTTTT
clone size: once
D gene: NA
V gene: TRBV4-1
CDR3 length: 15
J gene: TRBJ1-4

CDR3 protein: CASSKQLTNTEAFF
CDR3 DNA: TGTGCCAGCAGCAAACAATTAACGAACACTGAAGCTTTCTTT
clone size: NA
D gene: NA
V gene: TRBV3-1/TRBV3-2
CDR3 length: 14
J gene: TRBJ1-1

CDR3 protein: CAISDNTGQGIYEQYF
CDR3 DNA: TGTGCCATCAGTGACAACACGGGACAGGGAATCTACGAGCAGTACTTC
clone size: NA
D gene: TRBD1
V gene: TRBV10-3
CDR3 length: 16
J gene: TRBJ2-7

CDR3 protein: CASSFTGQGIGELFF
CDR3 DNA: TGTGCCAGCAGTTTCACGGGACAGGGTATCGGGGAGCTGTTTTTT
clone size: NA
D gene: TRBD1
V gene: TRBV28
CDR3 length: 15
J gene: TRBJ2-2

CDR3 protein: CASSLVGTGGDYGYTF
CDR3 DNA: TGTGCCAGCAGCTTAGTAGGGACAGGGGGCGACTATGGCTACACCTTC
clone size: NA
D gene: TRBD1
V gene: TRBV11-2
CDR3 length: 16
J gene: TRBJ1-2

CDR3 protein: CATRLSMANTQYF
CDR3 DNA: TGTGCCACCAGATTGTCGATGGCAAATACGCAGTATTTT
clone size: once
D gene: NA
V gene: TRBV15
CDR3 length: 13
J gene: TRBJ2-3

CDR3 protein: CARRGGGYTEAFF
CDR3 DNA: TGTGCCAGGCGGGGAGGGGGGTACACTGAAGCTTTCTTT
clone size: NA
D gene: NA
V gene: TRBV19
CDR3 length: 13
J gene: TRBJ1-1

CDR3 protein: CASSLFGPTNEKLFF
CDR3 DNA: TGCGCCAGCAGCTTGTTTGGGCCAACTAATGAAAAACTGTTTTTT
clone size: NA
D gene: NA
V gene: TRBV5-1
CDR3 length: 15
J gene: TRBJ1-4

CDR3 protein: CASINRGPGNTIYF
CDR3 DNA: TGCGCCAGCATAAACAGGGGACCTGGAAACACCATATATTTT
clone size: NA
D gene: TRBD1
V gene: TRBV23-1
CDR3 length: 14
J gene: TRBJ1-3

CDR3 protein: CASSQSAAGLSQPQHF
CDR3 DNA: TGTGCCAGCAGCCAATCGGCGGCAGGGTTAAGTCAGCCCCAGCATTTT
clone size: few
D gene: NA
V gene: TRBV16
CDR3 length: 16
J gene: TRBJ1-5

CDR3 protein: CASSWTGYETQYF
CDR3 DNA: TGTGCCAGCAGTTGGACAGGGTACGAGACCCAGTACTTC
clone size: NA
D gene: TRBD1
V gene: TRBV12-3/TRBV12-4
CDR3 length: 13
J gene: TRBJ2-5

CDR3 protein: CASSQDFSRGQTQYF
CDR3 DNA: TGTGCCAGCAGCCAAGATTTTTCCAGGGGTCAGACCCAGTACTTC
clone size: NA
D gene: NA
V gene: TRBV3-1/TRBV3-2
CDR3 length: 15
J gene: TRBJ2-5

CDR3 protein: CASSPLRGRNTEAFF
CDR3 DNA: TGTGCCAGCAGCCCTCTCCGGGGGAGGAACACTGAAGCTTTCTTT
clone size: NA
D gene: NA
V gene: TRBV9
CDR3 length: 15
J gene: TRBJ1-1

CDR3 protein: CASSSGLAGADTQYF
CDR3 DNA: TGCGCCAGCAGCTCCGGACTAGCGGGGGCAGATACGCAGTATTTT
clone size: NA
D gene: TRBD2
V gene: TRBV5-1
CDR3 length: 15
J gene: TRBJ2-3

CDR3 protein: CASSPTGNSPLHF
CDR3 DNA: TGTGCCAGTAGCCCCACGGGGAATTCACCCCTCCACTTT
clone size: NA
D gene: NA
V gene: TRBV19
CDR3 length: 13
J gene: TRBJ1-6

CDR3 protein: CASTAGQSFQQYF
CDR3 DNA: TGTGCCAGCACCGCGGGACAGTCTTTTCAGCAGTACTTC
clone size: NA
D gene: NA
V gene: TRBV6-5
CDR3 length: 13
J gene: TRBJ2-7

CDR3 protein: CASSLTRSAIGELFF
CDR3 DNA: TGTGCCAGCAGCCTAACTCGAAGCGCTATCGGGGAGCTGTTTTTT
clone size: once
D gene: NA
V gene: TRBV7-2
CDR3 length: 15
J gene: TRBJ2-2

CDR3 protein: CATARDSSYEQYF
CDR3 DNA: TGTGCCACAGCCAGGGACAGCTCCTACGAGCAGTACTTC
clone size: NA
D gene: TRBD1
V gene: TRBV7-9
CDR3 length: 13
J gene: TRBJ2-7

CDR3 protein: CASGPDGSNQPQHF
CDR3 DNA: TGTGCTAGTGGTCCTGACGGGAGCAATCAGCCCCAGCATTTT
clone size: NA
D gene: NA
V gene: TRBV12-5
CDR3 length: 14
J gene: TRBJ1-5

CDR3 protein: CATSEEGNSYNEQFF
CDR3 DNA: TGTGCCACCAGTGAAGAGGGTAACTCCTACAATGAGCAGTTCTTC
clone size: once
D gene: NA
V gene: TRBV24-1
CDR3 length: 15
J gene: TRBJ2-1

CDR3 protein: CASSPRGASGANVLTF
CDR3 DNA: TGTGCCAGCTCACCAAGAGGTGCCTCTGGGGCCAACGTCCTGACTTTC
clone size: NA
D gene: NA
V gene: TRBV18
CDR3 length: 16
J gene: TRBJ2-6

CDR3 protein: CASSFTGYGYTF
CDR3 DNA: TGTGCCAGCAGTTTCACGGGATATGGCTACACCTTC
clone size: NA
D gene: NA
V gene: TRBV12-3/TRBV12-4
CDR3 length: 12
J gene: TRBJ1-2

CDR3 protein: CASSLVRDTEAFF
CDR3 DNA: TGTGCCAGCAGCTTGGTCAGGGACACTGAAGCTTTCTTT
clone size: NA
D gene: NA
V gene: TRBV11-2
CDR3 length: 13
J gene: TRBJ1-1

CDR3 protein: CASSYRGFNQPQHF
CDR3 DNA: TGTGCCAGCAGTTACAGGGGTTTCAATCAGCCCCAGCATTTT
clone size: once
D gene: NA
V gene: TRBV6-6
CDR3 length: 14
J gene: TRBJ1-5

CDR3 protein: CASTPGGGNYGYTF
CDR3 DNA: TGTGCCAGCACCCCTGGGGGAGGGAACTATGGCTACACCTTC
clone size: NA
D gene: NA
V gene: TRBV5-4
CDR3 length: 14
J gene: TRBJ1-2

CDR3 protein: CASSLVLGQITDTQYF
CDR3 DNA: TGTGCCAGCAGCTTAGTACTGGGACAGATCACAGATACGCAGTATTTT
clone size: NA
D gene: TRBD1
V gene: TRBV11-2
CDR3 length: 16
J gene: TRBJ2-3

CDR3 protein: CATSDAGTVYEQYF
CDR3 DNA: TGTGCCACCAGTGACGCCGGGACAGTCTACGAGCAGTACTTC
clone size: NA
D gene: TRBD1
V gene: TRBV24-1
CDR3 length: 14
J gene: TRBJ2-7

CDR3 protein: CASSGTFQETQYF
CDR3 DNA: TGCGCCAGCAGCGGGACATTCCAAGAGACCCAGTACTTC
clone size: NA
D gene: NA
V gene: TRBV5-1
CDR3 length: 13
J gene: TRBJ2-5

CDR3 protein: CASSQEGPGETQYF
CDR3 DNA: TGTGCCAGCAGCCAAGAGGGGCCCGGGGAGACCCAGTACTTC
clone size: NA
D gene: NA
V gene: TRBV3-1/TRBV3-2
CDR3 length: 14
J gene: TRBJ2-5

CDR3 protein: CASSIRKRGLGGANVLTF
CDR3 DNA: TGTGCCAGCAGCATAAGAAAGAGAGGGCTGGGTGGGGCCAACGTCCTGACTTTC
clone size: NA
D gene: NA
V gene: TRBV5-4
CDR3 length: 18
J gene: TRBJ2-6

CDR3 protein: CASSMDSVSSGANVLTF
CDR3 DNA: TGTGCCAGTAGTATGGACAGTGTGAGCTCTGGGGCCAACGTCCTGACTTTC
clone size: NA
D gene: NA
V gene: TRBV19
CDR3 length: 17
J gene: TRBJ2-6

CDR3 protein: CASSIRDRRLGHIQYF
CDR3 DNA: TGTGCCAGCAGTATCCGGGACAGAAGGCTCGGGCACATTCAGTACTTC
clone size: NA
D gene: TRBD1
V gene: TRBV2
CDR3 length: 16
J gene: TRBJ2-4

CDR3 protein: CASSERTAPVNTEAFF
CDR3 DNA: TGCGCCAGCAGTGAACGGACAGCCCCTGTGAACACTGAAGCTTTCTTT
clone size: few
D gene: NA
V gene: TRBV10-2
CDR3 length: 16
J gene: TRBJ1-1

CDR3 protein: CASSDNQGLAGGEQFF
CDR3 DNA: TGTGCCAGCAGCGACAACCAGGGACTAGCGGGGGGGGAGCAGTTCTTC
clone size: NA
D gene: TRBD2
V gene: TRBV9
CDR3 length: 16
J gene: TRBJ2-1

CDR3 protein: CASSSQGYTEAFF
CDR3 DNA: TGTGCCAGCAGCTCACAGGGATATACTGAAGCTTTCTTT
clone size: NA
D gene: NA
V gene: TRBV7-3
CDR3 length: 13
J gene: TRBJ1-1

CDR3 protein: CASSDDSYNSPLHF
CDR3 DNA: TGCGCCAGCAGCGATGACAGCTATAATTCACCCCTCCACTTT
clone size: NA
D gene: NA
V gene: TRBV10-2
CDR3 length: 14
J gene: TRBJ1-6

CDR3 protein: CASSSQGAGNNEQFF
CDR3 DNA: TGTGCCAGCAGTTCGCAGGGCGCAGGGAACAATGAGCAGTTCTTC
clone size: NA
D gene: NA
V gene: TRBV28
CDR3 length: 15
J gene: TRBJ2-1

CDR3 protein: CASSESSSEQYF
CDR3 DNA: TGCGCCAGCAGTGAGTCTAGTTCCGAGCAGTACTTC
clone size: few
D gene: NA
V gene: TRBV10-1
CDR3 length: 12
J gene: TRBJ2-7

CDR3 protein: CASSLTFSTGVTPLHF
CDR3 DNA: TGTGCCAGCAGCTTAACTTTTTCGACAGGCGTGACACCCCTCCACTTT
clone size: NA
D gene: NA
V gene: TRBV7-9
CDR3 length: 16
J gene: TRBJ1-6

CDR3 protein: CASGQDLSYNEQFF
CDR3 DNA: TGTGCCAGCGGACAGGACCTCTCCTACAATGAGCAGTTCTTC
clone size: NA
D gene: TRBD1
V gene: TRBV6-5
CDR3 length: 14
J gene: TRBJ2-1

CDR3 protein: CAWSVLNRNQPQHF
CDR3 DNA: TGTGCCTGGAGTGTACTTAACCGCAATCAGCCCCAGCATTTT
clone size: NA
D gene: NA
V gene: TRBV30
CDR3 length: 14
J gene: TRBJ1-5

CDR3 protein: CASRQQGKGNTIYF
CDR3 DNA: TGTGCCAGCAGACAGCAGGGGAAAGGAAACACCATATATTTT
clone size: NA
D gene: NA
V gene: TRBV6-5
CDR3 length: 14
J gene: TRBJ1-3

CDR3 protein: CASSPGGYTIYF
CDR3 DNA: TGTGCCAGCAGCCCAGGGGGCTACACCATATATTTT
clone size: NA
D gene: TRBD1
V gene: TRBV7-9
CDR3 length: 12
J gene: TRBJ1-3

CDR3 protein: CASSNRQGAKPQHF
CDR3 DNA: TGTGCCAGCAGCAATAGACAGGGGGCTAAGCCCCAGCATTTT
clone size: NA
D gene: TRBD1
V gene: TRBV28
CDR3 length: 14
J gene: TRBJ1-5

CDR3 protein: CASSGTGGEQYF
CDR3 DNA: TGTGCCAGCAGTGGGACAGGGGGTGAGCAGTACTTC
clone size: once
D gene: TRBD1
V gene: TRBV25-1
CDR3 length: 12
J gene: TRBJ2-7

CDR3 protein: CASSGTGGNEKLFF
CDR3 DNA: TGTGCCAGCAGCGGGACAGGGGGGAATGAAAAACTGTTTTTT
clone size: few
D gene: TRBD1
V gene: TRBV5-6
CDR3 length: 14
J gene: TRBJ1-4

CDR3 protein: CASSFYTGAGGEKLFF
CDR3 DNA: TGTGCCAGCAGTTTTTACACAGGGGCAGGAGGTGAAAAACTGTTTTTT
clone size: NA
D gene: TRBD1
V gene: TRBV27
CDR3 length: 16
J gene: TRBJ1-4

CDR3 protein: CASSGQDRGSNSPLHF
CDR3 DNA: TGTGCCAGTAGTGGCCAAGACAGGGGGTCTAATTCACCCCTCCACTTT
clone size: once
D gene: TRBD1
V gene: TRBV19
CDR3 length: 16
J gene: TRBJ1-6